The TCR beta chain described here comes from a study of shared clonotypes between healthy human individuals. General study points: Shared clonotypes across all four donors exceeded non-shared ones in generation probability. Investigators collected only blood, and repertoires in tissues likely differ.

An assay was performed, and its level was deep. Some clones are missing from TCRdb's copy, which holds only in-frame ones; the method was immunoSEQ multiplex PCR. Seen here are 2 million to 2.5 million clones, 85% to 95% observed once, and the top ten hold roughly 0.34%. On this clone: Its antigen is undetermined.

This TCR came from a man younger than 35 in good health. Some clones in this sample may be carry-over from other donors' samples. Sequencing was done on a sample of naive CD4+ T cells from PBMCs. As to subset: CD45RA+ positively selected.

The DNA of the CDR3 is TGTGCCAGCAGTCTGGTCGGGTCGGGGAACACTGAAGCTTTCTTT. The encoded protein is CASSLVGSGNTEAFF. This chain links TRBV28 with TRBJ1-1; no clear D. The CDR3 contains 15 residues. The germline gives CDR1 MDHEN, CDR2 SYDVKM. Between the trimmed V and J ends, which lost 5 bases and 1 base, there was a span of 14 bases.